The next 27 T cell receptor beta chains were all read from a single sample in a study of beta chain features in type 1 diabetes. Notes on the study in general: Type 1 diabetes patients had TCRB CDR3s that were shorter (moderately but significantly so) in all four CD4+ subsets.

As every portion of the isolated RNA was reverse transcribed, the sequencing read expressed TCRB transcripts. TCRdb's table, derived via immunoSEQ multiplex PCR, lists solely in-frame clones and lacks some. The sample has more than 300,000 clones; 8.5% to 10% are singletons. Their antigens are not known. The specimen sequenced was central memory CD4+ T cells from blood. These receptors all stem from a young man with type 1 diabetes.

This clone was picked up a small number of times. This may be a read error: a much more frequent sequence differs by one nucleotide. V and J are TRBV6-5 and TRBJ2-1; 13 positions agree with TRBD2. The CDR3 extends over 15 amino acids. After removal of 5 bases from V and 4 bases from J, the junction contained 2 bases not matched to a gene. Looked up from germline, CDR1 is MNHEY and CDR2 is SVGAGI. Here the CDR3 reads CASSPLAGGYNEQFF. CDR3 coding DNA: TGTGCCAGCAGTCCACTAGCGGGAGGGTACAATGAGCAGTTCTTC.

This chain joins TRBV5-4 and TRBJ2-5; a weak D match, TRBD1 (5 bases). V was pared by 0 bases and J by 2 bases, with 5 bases between. The CDR3 is 13 amino acids. Per the germline V gene, CDR1 is SGHNT and CDR2 is YYREEE (reference sequence). The DNA of the CDR3 is TGTGCCAGCAGCTTGGGACAGCAAGAGACCCAGTACTTC. Translated: CASSLGQQETQYF.

As to this clone: Different DNA sequences within this sample yield the same CDR3. The V call is TRBV9, the J call TRBJ2-2; D uncertain. V was trimmed by 0 bases and J by 1 base, leaving 4 bases between them. The CDR3 has 14 residues. Per the germline V gene, CDR1 is SGDLS and CDR2 is YYNGEE. The CDR3 nucleotides are TGTGCCAGCAGCGTAGTGGGGAACACCGGGGAGCTGTTTTTT. It codes for CASSVVGNTGELFF.

This clone showed up just a few times. The gene calls are TRBV29-1 and TRBJ2-7, with D perhaps being TRBD1 or TRBD2 (5 bases each). Germline V CDR1 and CDR2: SQVTM, ANQGSEA. The CDR3 has 15 amino acids. V dropped 2 bases and J dropped 1 base, with 15 bases sitting between them. CDR3 loop: CSVEIRGRVSYEQYF. The CDR3 DNA reads TGCAGCGTTGAAATTCGGGGACGTGTATCCTACGAGCAGTACTTC.

The rearrangement uses TRBV28 and TRBJ1-2; TRBD1 matches 9 bases. The V segment lost 6 bases and the J segment 6 bases; nucleotides outside the gene matches: 5. Germline V lookup: CDR1 MDHEN, CDR2 SYDVKM. The CDR3 extends over 13 amino acids. CDR3 in DNA: TGTGCCAGCAGACAGGACAGGGGCCATGGCTACACCTTC. Protein sequence: CASRQDRGHGYTF.

In DNA, the CDR3 is TGCGCCAGCAGCTACAATCCGGGACAAGGGTCCTACGAGCAGTACTTC. Amino acids: CASSYNPGQGSYEQYF. V usage is TRBV5-1 and J usage is TRBJ2-7, with D maybe TRBD1 (6 bases). The CDR3 has 16 amino acids. Germline-derived CDR1 and CDR2 are SGHRS and YFSETQ. Trimming removed 3 bases at V and 1 base at J, with 17 bases between.

This clone has more than one count but fewer than ten. V gene TRBV7-2 combines with J gene TRBJ2-1; 7 nucleotides match TRBD2. This CDR3 is built from 16 residues. Germline CDR1 reads SGHTA; CDR2 reads FQGNSA. Trimming removed 5 bases from V and 0 bases from J; junction bases left unmatched: 7. The CDR3 loop reads CASSPPGLGSYNEQFF. The CDR3 DNA is TGTGCCAGCAGCCCCCCTGGACTAGGCTCCTACAATGAGCAGTTCTTC.

This clone was detected only a few times. This rearrangement joins TRBV11-3 to TRBJ1-2, with no clear D. CDR1 SGHNT and CDR2 YENEEA come from the germline V gene. The CDR3 covers 13 residues. Trimming stripped 4 bases from V and 5 bases from J, with 11 bases between. CDR3: CASSSPTRYGYTF. CDR3 in DNA: TGTGCCAGCAGCTCCCCCACACGGTATGGCTACACCTTC. The entire variable domain, with the rest obtained from reference TRBV11-3 and TRBJ1-2, is as follows: EAGVVQSPRYKIIEKKQPVAFWCNPISGHNTLYWYLQNLGQGPELLIRYENEEAVDDSQLPKDRFSAERLKGVDSTLKIQPAELGDSAVYLCASSSPTRYGYTFGSGTRLTVV.

The CDR3 DNA sequence: TGTGCCAGCAGCCCAATCCGGGACAGGGAGCAGCATTTT. It encodes CASSPIRDREQHF. The chain joins TRBV6-1 to TRBJ1-5; 9 bases line up with TRBD1. V dropped 6 bases and J dropped 13; count of bases not matched to a gene: 10. CDR3 length: 13 residues. Per germline, CDR1 MNHNS and CDR2 SASEGT.

This clone showed up just a few times. V usage is TRBV18 and J usage is TRBJ1-4; maybe TRBD1 (6 bases). Germline-derived CDR1 and CDR2 are KGHSH and LQKENI. The CDR3 is 15 amino acids. The V gene lost 3 bases and the J gene lost 5 bases, with 13 bases spanning the gap. CDR3 DNA sequence: TGTGCCAGCTCACCCCCCGGGGGCGAGAATGAAAAACTGTTTTTT. It specifies CASSPPGGENEKLFF.

The rearrangement joins TRBV7-2 to TRBJ2-2; D call uncertain. CDR1 is SGHTA, CDR2 FQGNSA, per germline. The CDR3 sequence is 16 residues long. V was trimmed by 1 base and J by 0 bases, leaving 9 bases between them. The CDR3 protein is CASSLETLANTGELFF. CDR3 DNA: TGTGCCAGCAGCTTAGAAACACTCGCGAACACCGGGGAGCTGTTTTTT.

This clone was picked up a small number of times. The chain couples TRBV5-5 to TRBJ2-7; no firm D call. There are 14 residues in the CDR3. V was shortened by 0 bases and J by 3 bases, with 10 bases between the two germline ends. CDR1 is SGHKS and CDR2 is YYEKEE in the germline V gene (reference sequence). The CDR3 sequence: CASSLGGLGYEQYF. The CDR3 bases are TGTGCCAGCAGCTTGGGTGGGCTGGGCTACGAGCAGTACTTC. Complete variable domain (other parts from reference TRBV5-5 and TRBJ2-7): DAGVTQSPTHLIKTRGQQVTLRCSPISGHKSVSWYQQVLGQGPQFIFQYYEKEERGRGNFPDRFSARQFPNYSSELNVNALLLGDSALYLCASSLGGLGYEQYFGPGTRLTVT.

The V gene is TRBV7-8, the J gene TRBJ2-1; the D call may be TRBD1 or TRBD2 (6 bases each). CDR1 is SGHVS and CDR2 is FQNEAQ in the germline V gene. This CDR3 has 15 residues. V lost 6 bases to trimming and J lost 4 bases, with 16 bases between them. The CDR3 coding sequence is TGTGCCAGCAGTTCCCGTCGGGGGCAATACAATGAGCAGTTCTTC. It specifies CASSSRRGQYNEQFF.

There are many counts of this clone. The rearrangement uses TRBV7-2 and TRBJ1-4; tentative D call: TRBD1 (5 bases). The V gene's germline CDR1 is SGHTA and CDR2 FQGNSA. This CDR3 is built from 15 residues. The ends were cut back, 5 bases at V and 8 bases at J, with 18 bases in the middle. CDR3 DNA: TGTGCCAGCAGCCGTGACACAGGATCGGGCGAAAAACTGTTTTTT. This gives the protein CASSRDTGSGEKLFF. Supplemented by reference TRBV7-2 and TRBJ1-4, the full variable domain reads GAGVSQSPSNKVTEKGKDVELRCDPISGHTALYWYRQSLGQGLEFLIYFQGNSAPDKSGLPSDRFSAERTGGSVSTLTIQRTQQEDSAVYLCASSRDTGSGEKLFFGSGTQLSVL.

This clone has more than one count but fewer than ten. J is TRBJ2-2 and V is TRBV4-1; D is possibly TRBD1 or TRBD2 (5 bases each). V was shortened by 4 bases and J by 1 base, with 13 bases between the two germline ends. Germline CDR1 and CDR2: MGHRA and YSYEKL. The CDR3 has 16 residues. CDR3 region: CASSPPGTVNTGELFF. Here the CDR3 DNA reads TGCGCCAGCAGCCCGCCAGGGACGGTGAACACCGGGGAGCTGTTTTTT.

The chain is built from TRBV28 and TRBJ2-1; 7 nucleotides align to TRBD2. The V and J ends lost 6 bases and 8 bases, in that order; junction bases with no gene match: 7. Germline V gives CDR1 MDHEN, CDR2 SYDVKM. The CDR3 runs to 13 residues. CDR3 DNA sequence: TGTGCCAGCAGCCCCGGGGGGAACGATGAGCAGTTCTTC. It specifies CASSPGGNDEQFF.

V usage is TRBV6-1 and J usage is TRBJ1-1; possibly TRBD1 for D (5 bases). Deletions cut 2 bases from V and 6 bases from J, with 16 bases between. This CDR3 region has 15 residues. CDR1 is MNHNS, CDR2 SASEGT, per germline. In nucleotides, the CDR3 is TGTGCCAGCAGTGAATCGGCAGGCTTGGGGCCTGAAGCTTTCTTT. Translation: CASSESAGLGPEAFF.

This chain connects TRBV6-1 to TRBJ1-3; D is undetermined. V was cut by 5 bases and J by 4 bases, with 6 bases left in between. Germline-derived CDR1 and CDR2 are MNHNS and SASEGT. The CDR3 totals 12 residues. The CDR3 loop reads CASSSPGNTIYF. The CDR3 DNA reads as TGTGCCAGCAGTTCCCCAGGAAACACCATATATTTT.

Ten or more counts support this clone. The chain is built from TRBV5-5 and TRBJ1-1, with D hard to call. The germline V gene has CDR1 SGHKS and CDR2 YYEKEE (reference sequence). This CDR3 has 13 amino acids. Trimming removed 3 bases from V and 1 base from J, with 7 bases in between. The DNA for the CDR3 is TGTGCCAGCAGCTCCGATTGGAACACTGAAGCTTTCTTT. Its protein is CASSSDWNTEAFF.

This clone was found a few times. This chain links TRBV28 with TRBJ2-7; either TRBD1 or TRBD2 may supply D (6 bases each). The CDR3 covers 16 residues. V lost 1 base and J lost 7, with 20 bases in between. Germline V gene lookup returns CDR1 MDHEN and CDR2 SYDVKM. The CDR3 here is CASSLYSGAGPREQYF. For the CDR3, the DNA is TGTGCCAGCAGTTTATATTCGGGGGCGGGCCCCAGGGAGCAGTACTTC.

This clone was seen a handful of times. This chain links TRBV11-2 with TRBJ1-1; 9 bases are a match to TRBD1. CDR3 length: 17 residues. Germline CDR1 SGHAT, CDR2 FQNNGV. V lost 1 base to trimming and J lost 4 bases; unmatched junction nucleotides: 10. The CDR3 coding sequence is TGTGCCAGCAGCTTAGCGATCGGGACAGGGTGGATCACTGAAGCTTTCTTT. This translates into CASSLAIGTGWITEAFF.

This clone was counted many times. The rearrangement joins TRBV7-9 to TRBJ2-3, with D perhaps TRBD2 (5 bases). V lost 4 bases and J lost 6, with 20 bases in between. Germline lookup yields CDR1 SEHNR and CDR2 FQNEAQ (reference sequence). The CDR3 is 16 residues long. As DNA, the CDR3 is TGTGCCAGCAGCTCCTCTCCCCCGGGGATGTGGGATACGCAGTATTTT. It is translated as CASSSSPPGMWDTQYF.

This clone was counted a few times. The chain recombines TRBV6-1 with TRBJ1-2; no definite D call. The CDR3 loop spans 12 amino acids. Per germline, CDR1 MNHNS and CDR2 SASEGT. Trimming cost V 0 bases and J 6 bases, with 5 bases left between them. The CDR3 sequence: CASSEAGDGYTF. CDR3 coding DNA: TGTGCCAGCAGTGAAGCTGGGGATGGCTACACCTTC.

This clone was recorded a few times. This chain joins TRBV29-1 and TRBJ1-1; 7 nucleotides agree with TRBD1. V lost 4 bases to trimming and J lost 7 bases; unmatched junction nucleotides: 3. From germline, CDR1 is SQVTM and CDR2 ANQGSEA. CDR3 length equals 11 residues. CDR3 DNA: TGCAGCGTTGTAGGGACAGATGAAGCTTTCTTT. Translated: CSVVGTDEAFF.

The table lists this clone with a few counts. The rearrangement uses TRBV19 and TRBJ1-2; D unclear. CDR1 and CDR2 (germline): LNHDA, SQIVND (reference sequence). V was cut by 11 bases and J by 5 bases, with 21 bases left in between. The CDR3 is 14 amino acids. CDR3 region: CASRRAAEGYGYTF. CDR3 nucleotides: TGTGCCTCAAGACGGGCAGCTGAAGGGTATGGCTACACCTTC.

This clone came up many times. V is TRBV15 and J is TRBJ2-3; TRBD2 agrees at 7 bases. Germline lookup yields CDR1 LNHNV and CDR2 YYDKDF (reference sequence). V gave up 10 bases and J gave up 1 base; unmatched junction bases: 5. The CDR3 runs 13 residues. Written as DNA, the CDR3 is TGTGCCATCCGAAGCGGGGGCACAGATACGCAGTATTTT. Translating it yields CAIRSGGTDTQYF.

V and J are TRBV7-6 and TRBJ1-1, with a possible D match to TRBD1 (6 bases). CDR1 and CDR2 (germline): SGHVS, FNYEAQ. CDR3 length: 14 residues. V gave up 1 base and J gave up 4 bases, with 10 bases separating them. CDR3 in DNA: TGTGCCAGCAGCTTAGGGCCGGACAGCACTGAAGCTTTCTTT. Its translation: CASSLGPDSTEAFF.